The clone carrying this T cell receptor beta chain was detected a few times. Its specificity is not known. Time point: late sampling 161 to 241 days after vaccination in a few convalescent patients. Documented treatment: roughly ten-day PBMC culture with coronavirus spike peptide pools or control peptides (ViraFEST assay). After expanding antigen-specific T cells with peptide pools, ViraFEST sequenced their TCRs. The V gene lost 1 base and the J gene lost 15 bases, with 13 bases spanning the gap. Germline loops: CDR1 SEHNR, CDR2 FQNEAQ (reference sequence). The CDR3 sequence is 12 residues long. This record comes from a study of vaccination and CD4 T cells after COVID-19. The Oncomine TCR Beta short-read assay sequenced DNA from cultured CD4+ T cells. Each CDR3 protein is one row after TCRdb ran MiXCR on the PCR reads. The sample shows tens of thousands of distinct CDR3 sequences, 25% to 30% of them seen only once.

This rearrangement joins TRBV7-9 to TRBJ2-1, with D uncertain. This clonotype was obtained from a human donor who had recovered from COVID-19. This sample comprised CD4+ T cells from blood, cultured in vitro, obtained about 7 months after SARS-CoV-2 vaccination. Here the CDR3 DNA reads TGTGCCAGCAGCTTAGTAATGCTAGTTCCGTTCTTC. Amino acid sequence: CASSLVMLVPFF. The full variable domain, completed using reference TRBV7-9 and TRBJ2-1, is DTGVSQNPRHKITKRGQNVTFRCDPISEHNRLYWYRQTLGQGPEFLTYFQNEAQLEKSRLLSDRFSAERPKGSFSTLEIQRTEQGDSAMYLCASSLVMLVPFFGPGTRLTVL.